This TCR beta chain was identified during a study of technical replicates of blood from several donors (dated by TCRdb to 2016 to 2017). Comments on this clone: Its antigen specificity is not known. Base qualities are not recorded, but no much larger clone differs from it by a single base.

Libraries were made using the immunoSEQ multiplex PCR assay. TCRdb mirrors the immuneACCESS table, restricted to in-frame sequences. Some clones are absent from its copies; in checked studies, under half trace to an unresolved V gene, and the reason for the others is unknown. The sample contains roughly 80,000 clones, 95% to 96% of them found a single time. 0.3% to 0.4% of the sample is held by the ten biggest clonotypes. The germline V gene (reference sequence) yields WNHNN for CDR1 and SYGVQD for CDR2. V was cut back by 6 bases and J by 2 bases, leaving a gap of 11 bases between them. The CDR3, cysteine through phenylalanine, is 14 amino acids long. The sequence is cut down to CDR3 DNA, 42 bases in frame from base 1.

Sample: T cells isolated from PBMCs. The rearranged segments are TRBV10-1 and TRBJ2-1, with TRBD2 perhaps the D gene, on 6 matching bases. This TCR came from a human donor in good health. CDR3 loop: CASSLAVTYNEQFF. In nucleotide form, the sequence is TGCGCCAGCAGCTTAGCGGTAACCTACAATGAGCAGTTCTTC.